The clone carrying this TCR beta chain was seen just once. The antigen is unknown. The sample belongs to a study of T cell responses to AZD1222 COVID-19 vaccine. Generated by immunoSEQ multiplex PCR, the TCRdb table keeps only in-frame clones and is missing some. The repertoire has about 80,000 clones, over 75% of them found once; the top ten carry around 3.6%. General study results and limits: All repertoire sampling was performed exclusively after the peak T cell response. Donor demographics were predominantly white British with a female majority; clonal diversity may be underestimated.

This CDR3 region has 14 residues. The germline V and J ends were trimmed by 0 bases and 5 bases, with 10 bases remaining between them. CDR1 is MGHRA and CDR2 is YSYEKL in the germline V gene. The chain joins TRBV4-1 to TRBJ2-5; no firm D call. The specimen comprised peripheral blood, sampled 28 days after the second AZD1222 dose. This receptor was identified in an adult who received the AZD1222 COVID-19 vaccine. The CDR3 reads CASSQEPVMETQYF. In DNA form, the CDR3 reads TGCGCCAGCAGCCAAGAGCCGGTTATGGAGACCCAGTACTTC.